This TCR beta chain was found in a study of blood T cell repertoires in COVID-19. The overall study: There were acute and convalescent COVID-19 samples, and they came from the United States, Italy and Spain. Sample material is recorded as cDNA or gDNA derived from T cells, B-cell-depleted T cells, or PBMCs.

Original methodology: Nucleated cell counts were estimated from reference gene primer amplification. Sequenced by immunoSEQ multiplex PCR; TCRdb stores in-frame clones only, minus some. V and J calls and clone size come straight from that table; D and trimming were deduced from the DNA. The sample has under 85,000 clones, almost 90% seen once. In germline, CDR1 is KGHSH, CDR2 LQKENI. This CDR3 region has 12 residues. V was shortened by 3 bases and J by 4 bases, with 3 bases between the two germline ends. The clonotype was recovered from a man aged 50-60 years with acute or convalescent COVID-19. V gene TRBV18 combines with J gene TRBJ2-2; D gene unclear. The specimen sequenced was peripheral blood. This chain's CDR3 is CASSPSTGELFF. The CDR3 bases are TGTGCCAGCTCACCGAGCACCGGGGAGCTGTTTTTT.